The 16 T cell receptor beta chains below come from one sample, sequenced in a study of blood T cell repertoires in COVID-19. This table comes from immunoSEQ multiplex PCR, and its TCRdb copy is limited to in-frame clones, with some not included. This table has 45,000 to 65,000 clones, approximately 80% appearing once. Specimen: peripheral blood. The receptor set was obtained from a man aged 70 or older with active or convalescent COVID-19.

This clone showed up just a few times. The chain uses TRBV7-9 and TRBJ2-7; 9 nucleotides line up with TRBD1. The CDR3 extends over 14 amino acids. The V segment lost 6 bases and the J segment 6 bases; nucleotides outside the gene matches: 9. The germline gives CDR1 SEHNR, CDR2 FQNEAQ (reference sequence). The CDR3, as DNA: TGTGCCAGCAGTGGCGGGACAGGGAATGTCGAGCAGTACTTC. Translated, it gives CASSGGTGNVEQYF. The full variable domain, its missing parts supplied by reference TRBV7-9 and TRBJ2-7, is DTGVSQNPRHKITKRGQNVTFRCDPISEHNRLYWYRQTLGQGPEFLTYFQNEAQLEKSRLLSDRFSAERPKGSFSTLEIQRTEQGDSAMYLCASSGGTGNVEQYFGPGTRLTVT.

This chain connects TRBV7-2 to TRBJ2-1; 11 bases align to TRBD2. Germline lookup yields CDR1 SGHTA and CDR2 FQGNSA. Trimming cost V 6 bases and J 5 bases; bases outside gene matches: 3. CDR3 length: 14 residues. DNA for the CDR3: TGTGCCAGCAGTATGGGACTAGCGGACAATGAGCAGTTCTTC. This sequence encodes CASSMGLADNEQFF. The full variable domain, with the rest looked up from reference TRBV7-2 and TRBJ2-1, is GAGVSQSPSNKVTEKGKDVELRCDPISGHTALYWYRQSLGQGLEFLIYFQGNSAPDKSGLPSDRFSAERTGGSVSTLTIQRTQQEDSAVYLCASSMGLADNEQFFGPGTRLTVL.

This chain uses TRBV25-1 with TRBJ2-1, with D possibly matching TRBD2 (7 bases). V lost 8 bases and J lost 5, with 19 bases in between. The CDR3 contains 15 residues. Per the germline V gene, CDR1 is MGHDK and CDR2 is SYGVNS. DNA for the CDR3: TGTGCCAGCGCGGGGGCGGGAGCCTATAACAATGAGCAGTTCTTC. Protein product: CASAGAGAYNNEQFF. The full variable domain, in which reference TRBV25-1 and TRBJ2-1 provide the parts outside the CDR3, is EADIYQTPRYLVIGTGKKITLECSQTMGHDKMYWYQQDPGMELHLIHYSYGVNSTEKGDLSSESTVSRIRTEHFPLTLESARPSHTSQYLCASAGAGAYNNEQFFGPGTRLTVL.

DNA of the CDR3: TGTGCCAGCAGCTTGACCGGGACAGAATCCAACTATGGCTACACCTTC. It specifies CASSLTGTESNYGYTF. The rearrangement uses TRBV28 and TRBJ1-2; 7 bases align to TRBD1. Trimming cost V 6 bases and J 2 bases; bases outside gene matches: 12. The CDR3 contains 16 residues. Germline V gene lookup returns CDR1 MDHEN and CDR2 SYDVKM.

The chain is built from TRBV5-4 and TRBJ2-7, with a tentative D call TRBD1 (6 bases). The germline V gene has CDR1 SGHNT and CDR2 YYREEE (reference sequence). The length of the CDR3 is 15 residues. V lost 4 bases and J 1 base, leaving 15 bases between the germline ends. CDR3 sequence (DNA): TGTGCCAGCAGCCCTTGGGGGACATCATCCTACGAGCAGTACTTC. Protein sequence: CASSPWGTSSYEQYF.

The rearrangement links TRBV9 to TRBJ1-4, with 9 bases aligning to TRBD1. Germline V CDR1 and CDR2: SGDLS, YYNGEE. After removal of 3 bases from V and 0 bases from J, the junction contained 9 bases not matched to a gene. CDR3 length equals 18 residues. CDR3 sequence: CASSAGPGTGTTNEKLFF. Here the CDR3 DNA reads TGTGCCAGCAGCGCAGGTCCCGGGACAGGGACAACTAATGAAAAACTGTTTTTT.

CDR3 protein: CASRFETGVFPEAFF. DNA of the CDR3: TGTGCCAGCAGATTTGAGACAGGGGTTTTTCCTGAAGCTTTCTTT. V gene TRBV5-8 combines with J gene TRBJ1-1; 8 bases fit TRBD1. The germline CDR1 and CDR2 sequences are SGHTS and YDEGEE. After removal of 5 bases from V and 6 bases from J, the junction contained 12 bases not matched to a gene. The CDR3 contains 15 residues.

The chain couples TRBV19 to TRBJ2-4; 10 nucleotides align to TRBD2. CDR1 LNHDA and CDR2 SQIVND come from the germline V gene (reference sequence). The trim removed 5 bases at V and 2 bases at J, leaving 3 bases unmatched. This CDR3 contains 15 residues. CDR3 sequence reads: CASSELAGSKNIQYF. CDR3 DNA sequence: TGTGCCAGTAGTGAACTAGCGGGGTCCAAAAACATTCAGTACTTC.

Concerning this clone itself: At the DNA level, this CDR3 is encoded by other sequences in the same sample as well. In nucleotides, the CDR3 is TGTGCCAGTAGGACAGGGGGAGGAGGCTACACCTTC. Translating it yields CASRTGGGGYTF. V usage is TRBV19 and J usage is TRBJ1-2; 9 bases are a match to TRBD1. Germline CDR1 and CDR2: LNHDA and SQIVND (reference sequence). The CDR3 has 12 amino acids. With V trimmed by 6 bases and J by 8 bases, 4 bases remained unmatched.

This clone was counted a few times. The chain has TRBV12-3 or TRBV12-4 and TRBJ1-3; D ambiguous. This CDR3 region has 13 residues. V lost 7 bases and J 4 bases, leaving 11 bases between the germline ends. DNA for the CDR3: TGTGCCAGCACCCTCCACGGGGGAAACACCATATATTTT. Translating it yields CASTLHGGNTIYF.

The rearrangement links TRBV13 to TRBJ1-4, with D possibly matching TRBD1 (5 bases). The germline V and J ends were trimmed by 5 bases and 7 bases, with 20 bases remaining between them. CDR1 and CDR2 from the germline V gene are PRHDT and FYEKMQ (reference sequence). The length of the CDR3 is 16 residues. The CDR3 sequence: CASSPIWGGESEKLFF. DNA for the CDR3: TGTGCCAGCAGCCCCATATGGGGAGGGGAAAGTGAAAAACTGTTTTTT.

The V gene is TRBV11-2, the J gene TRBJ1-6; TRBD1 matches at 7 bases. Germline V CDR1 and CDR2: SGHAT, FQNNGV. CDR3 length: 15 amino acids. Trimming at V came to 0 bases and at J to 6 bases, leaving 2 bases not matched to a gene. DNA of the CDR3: TGTGCCAGCAGCTTAGATTACAGGGGTAATTCACCCCTCCACTTT. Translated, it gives CASSLDYRGNSPLHF.

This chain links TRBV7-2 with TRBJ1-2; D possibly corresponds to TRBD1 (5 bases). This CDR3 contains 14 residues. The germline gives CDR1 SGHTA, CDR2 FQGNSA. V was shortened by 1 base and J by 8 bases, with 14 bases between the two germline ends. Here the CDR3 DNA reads TGTGCCAGCAGCTTAGGTGGGACTCAAGGCGGCTACACCTTC. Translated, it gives CASSLGGTQGGYTF.

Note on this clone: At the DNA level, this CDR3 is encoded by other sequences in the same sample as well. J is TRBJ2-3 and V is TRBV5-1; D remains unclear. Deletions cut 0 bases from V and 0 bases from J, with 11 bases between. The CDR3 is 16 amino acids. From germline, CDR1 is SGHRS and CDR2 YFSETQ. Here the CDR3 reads CASSLAGDPSTDTQYF. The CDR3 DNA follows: TGCGCCAGCAGCTTGGCTGGAGACCCCAGCACAGATACGCAGTATTTT.

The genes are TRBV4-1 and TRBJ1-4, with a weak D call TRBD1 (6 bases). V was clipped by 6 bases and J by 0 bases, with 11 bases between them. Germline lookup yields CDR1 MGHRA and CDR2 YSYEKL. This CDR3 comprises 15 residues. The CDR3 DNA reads TGCGCCAGCAGTGTTTCAGGGGCAACTAATGAAAAACTGTTTTTT. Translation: CASSVSGATNEKLFF.

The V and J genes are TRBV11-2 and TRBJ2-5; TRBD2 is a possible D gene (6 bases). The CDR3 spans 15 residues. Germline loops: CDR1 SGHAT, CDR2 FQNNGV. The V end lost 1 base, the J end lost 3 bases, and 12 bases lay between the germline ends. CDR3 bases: TGTGCCAGCAGCTTAGTCTATCGGGGGAAAGAGACCCAGTACTTC. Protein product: CASSLVYRGKETQYF.